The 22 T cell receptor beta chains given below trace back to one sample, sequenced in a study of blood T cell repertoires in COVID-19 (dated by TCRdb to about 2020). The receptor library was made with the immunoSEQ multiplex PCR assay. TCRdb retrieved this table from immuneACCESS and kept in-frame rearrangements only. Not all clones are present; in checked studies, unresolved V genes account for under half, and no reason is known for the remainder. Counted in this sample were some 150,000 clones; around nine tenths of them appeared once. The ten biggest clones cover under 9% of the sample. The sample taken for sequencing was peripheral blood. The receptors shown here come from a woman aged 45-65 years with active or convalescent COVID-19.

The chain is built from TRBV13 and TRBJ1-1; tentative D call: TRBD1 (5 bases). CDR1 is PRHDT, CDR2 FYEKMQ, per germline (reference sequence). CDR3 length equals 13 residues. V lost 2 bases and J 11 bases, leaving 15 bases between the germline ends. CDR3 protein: CASSLWGDGLAFF. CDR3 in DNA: TGTGCCAGCAGCTTATGGGGGGACGGCCTCGCTTTCTTT.

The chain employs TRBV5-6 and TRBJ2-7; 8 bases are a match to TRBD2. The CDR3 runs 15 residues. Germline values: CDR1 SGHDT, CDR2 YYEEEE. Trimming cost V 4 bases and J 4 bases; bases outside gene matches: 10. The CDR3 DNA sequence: TGTGCCAGCAGCGGGCGGGGGGCCGTCCAATACGAGCAGTACTTC. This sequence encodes CASSGRGAVQYEQYF.

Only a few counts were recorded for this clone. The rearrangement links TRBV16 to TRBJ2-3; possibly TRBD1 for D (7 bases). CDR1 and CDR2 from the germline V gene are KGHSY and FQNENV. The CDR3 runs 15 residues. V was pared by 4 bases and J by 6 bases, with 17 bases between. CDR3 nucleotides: TGTGCCAGCAGCCCAGGGGGGCGATACGCCGATACGCAGTATTTT. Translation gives CASSPGGRYADTQYF.

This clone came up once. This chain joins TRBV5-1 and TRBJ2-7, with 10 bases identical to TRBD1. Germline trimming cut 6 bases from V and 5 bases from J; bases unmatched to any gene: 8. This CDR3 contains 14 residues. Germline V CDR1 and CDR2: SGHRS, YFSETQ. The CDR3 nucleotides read TGCGCCAGCACCAGGGACAGGGGTGGGGACGAGCAGTACTTC. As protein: CASTRDRGGDEQYF. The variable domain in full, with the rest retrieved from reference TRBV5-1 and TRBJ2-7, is KAGVTQTPRYLIKTRGQQVTLSCSPISGHRSVSWYQQTPGQGLQFLFEYFSETQRNKGNFPGRFSGRQFSNSRSEMNVSTLELGDSALYLCASTRDRGGDEQYFGPGTRLTVT.

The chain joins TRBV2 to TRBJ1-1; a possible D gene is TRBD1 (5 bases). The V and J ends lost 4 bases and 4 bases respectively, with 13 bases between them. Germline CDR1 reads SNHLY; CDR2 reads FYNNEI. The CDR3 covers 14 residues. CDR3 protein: CASSVSRAVTEAFF. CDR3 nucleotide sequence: TGTGCCAGCAGTGTGAGCAGGGCGGTCACTGAAGCTTTCTTT.

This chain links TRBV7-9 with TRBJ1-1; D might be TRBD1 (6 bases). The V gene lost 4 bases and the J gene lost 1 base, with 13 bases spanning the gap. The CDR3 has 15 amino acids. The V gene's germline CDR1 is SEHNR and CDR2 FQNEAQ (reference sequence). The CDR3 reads CASSSPTGRNTEAFF. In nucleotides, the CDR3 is TGTGCCAGCAGCTCCCCCACAGGGCGGAACACTGAAGCTTTCTTT.

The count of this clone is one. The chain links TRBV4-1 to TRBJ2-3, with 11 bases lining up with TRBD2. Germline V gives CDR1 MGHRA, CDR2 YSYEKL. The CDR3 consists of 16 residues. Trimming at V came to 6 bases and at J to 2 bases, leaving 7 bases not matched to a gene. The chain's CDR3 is CASRTIAGGVTDTQYF. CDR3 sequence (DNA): TGCGCCAGCAGGACAATAGCGGGAGGGGTCACAGATACGCAGTATTTT.

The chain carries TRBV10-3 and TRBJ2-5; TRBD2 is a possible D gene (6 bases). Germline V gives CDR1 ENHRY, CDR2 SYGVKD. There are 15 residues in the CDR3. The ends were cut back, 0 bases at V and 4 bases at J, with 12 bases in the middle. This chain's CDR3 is CAISESSGGGETQYF. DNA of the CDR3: TGTGCCATCAGTGAGTCGAGTGGGGGAGGAGAGACCCAGTACTTC.

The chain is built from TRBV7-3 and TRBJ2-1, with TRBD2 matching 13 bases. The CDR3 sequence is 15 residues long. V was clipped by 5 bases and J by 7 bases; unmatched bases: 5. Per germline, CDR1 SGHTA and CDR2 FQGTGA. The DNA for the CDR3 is TGTGCCAGCAGCGAAAGGGGACTAGCGGGAAATGAGCAGTTCTTC. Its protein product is CASSERGLAGNEQFF.

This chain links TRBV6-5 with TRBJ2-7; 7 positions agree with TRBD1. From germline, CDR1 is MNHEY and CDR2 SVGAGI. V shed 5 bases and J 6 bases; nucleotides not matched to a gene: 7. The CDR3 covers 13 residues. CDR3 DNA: TGTGCCAGCAGTCAGACGGGACAGTCCGAGCAGTACTTC. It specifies CASSQTGQSEQYF.

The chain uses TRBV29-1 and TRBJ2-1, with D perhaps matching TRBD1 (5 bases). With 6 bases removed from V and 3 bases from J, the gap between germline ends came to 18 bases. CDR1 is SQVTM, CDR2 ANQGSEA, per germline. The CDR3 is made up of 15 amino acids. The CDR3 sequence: CSVVQGMPLYNEQFF. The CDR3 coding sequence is TGCAGCGTAGTTCAGGGAATGCCCCTCTACAATGAGCAGTTCTTC.

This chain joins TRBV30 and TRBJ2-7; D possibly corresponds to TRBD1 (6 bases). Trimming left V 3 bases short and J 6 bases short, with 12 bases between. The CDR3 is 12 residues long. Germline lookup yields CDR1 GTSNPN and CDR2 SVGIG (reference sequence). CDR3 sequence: CAWRPRGFEQYF. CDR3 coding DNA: TGTGCCTGGAGGCCGAGGGGGTTCGAGCAGTACTTC.

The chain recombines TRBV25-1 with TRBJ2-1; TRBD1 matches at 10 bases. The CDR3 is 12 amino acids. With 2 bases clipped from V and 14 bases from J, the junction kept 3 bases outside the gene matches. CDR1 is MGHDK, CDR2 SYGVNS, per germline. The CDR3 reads CASSERGQGEFF. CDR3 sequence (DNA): TGTGCCAGCAGTGAACGAGGACAGGGGGAGTTCTTC.

CDR3 sequence: CASSQDRGTQYF. CDR3 sequence (DNA): TGTGCCAGCTCACAGGACAGGGGAACGCAGTATTTT. The rearrangement links TRBV18 to TRBJ2-3; 9 nucleotides match TRBD1. The CDR3 covers 12 residues. V lost 4 bases, J lost 9 bases, and 2 bases stayed unmatched. Looked up from germline, CDR1 is KGHSH and CDR2 is LQKENI.

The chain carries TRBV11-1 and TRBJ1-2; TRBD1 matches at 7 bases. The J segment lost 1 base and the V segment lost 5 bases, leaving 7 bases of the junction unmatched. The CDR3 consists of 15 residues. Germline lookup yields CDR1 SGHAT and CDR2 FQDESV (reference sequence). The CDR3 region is CASSQDRIFNYGYTF. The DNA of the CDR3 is TGTGCCAGCAGCCAGGACAGGATATTTAACTATGGCTACACCTTC. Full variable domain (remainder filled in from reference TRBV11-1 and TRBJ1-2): EAEVAQSPRYKITEKSQAVAFWCDPISGHATLYWYRQILGQGPELLVQFQDESVVDDSQLPKDRFSAERLKGVDSTLKIQPAELGDSAMYLCASSQDRIFNYGYTFGSGTRLTVV.

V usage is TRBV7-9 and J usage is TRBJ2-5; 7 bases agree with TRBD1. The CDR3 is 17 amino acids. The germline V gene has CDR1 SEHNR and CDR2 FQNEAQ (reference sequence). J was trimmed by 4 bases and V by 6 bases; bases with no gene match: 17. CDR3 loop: CASSRPPGRDRVETQYF. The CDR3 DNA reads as TGTGCCAGCAGTCGCCCACCGGGCAGGGACAGAGTAGAGACCCAGTACTTC.

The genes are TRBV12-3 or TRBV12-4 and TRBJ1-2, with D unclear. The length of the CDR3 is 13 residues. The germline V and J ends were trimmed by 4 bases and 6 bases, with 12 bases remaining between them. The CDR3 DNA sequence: TGTGCCAGCAGTTCCGAGGGCACCGATGGCTACACCTTC. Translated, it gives CASSSEGTDGYTF.

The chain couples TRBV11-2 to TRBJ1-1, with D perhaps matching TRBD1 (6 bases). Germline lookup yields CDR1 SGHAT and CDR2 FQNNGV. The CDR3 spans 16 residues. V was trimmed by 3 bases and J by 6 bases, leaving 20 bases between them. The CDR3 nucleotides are TGTGCCAGCAGCTTCGATGGCCAGGGGAGTTGGTCTGAAGCTTTCTTT. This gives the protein CASSFDGQGSWSEAFF.

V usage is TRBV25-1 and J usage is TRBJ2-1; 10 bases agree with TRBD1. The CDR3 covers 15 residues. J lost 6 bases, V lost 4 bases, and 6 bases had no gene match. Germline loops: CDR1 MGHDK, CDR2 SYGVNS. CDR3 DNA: TGTGCCAGCAGTGTGACAGGGGGCGCGTTCAATGAGCAGTTCTTC. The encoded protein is CASSVTGGAFNEQFF.

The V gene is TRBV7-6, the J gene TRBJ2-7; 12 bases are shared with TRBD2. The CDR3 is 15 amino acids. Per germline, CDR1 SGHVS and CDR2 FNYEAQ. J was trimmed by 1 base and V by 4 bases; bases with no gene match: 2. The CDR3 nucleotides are TGTGCCAGCAGCTCTACTAGCGGGGGGTCCTACGAGCAGTACTTC. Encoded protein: CASSSTSGGSYEQYF.

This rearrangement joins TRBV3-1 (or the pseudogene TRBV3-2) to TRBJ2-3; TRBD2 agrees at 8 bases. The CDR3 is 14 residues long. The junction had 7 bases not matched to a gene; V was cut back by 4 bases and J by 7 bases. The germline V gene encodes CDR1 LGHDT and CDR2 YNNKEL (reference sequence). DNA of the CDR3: TGTGCCAGCAGCCGAGAGGGACTAGACAATACGCAGTATTTT. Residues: CASSREGLDNTQYF.

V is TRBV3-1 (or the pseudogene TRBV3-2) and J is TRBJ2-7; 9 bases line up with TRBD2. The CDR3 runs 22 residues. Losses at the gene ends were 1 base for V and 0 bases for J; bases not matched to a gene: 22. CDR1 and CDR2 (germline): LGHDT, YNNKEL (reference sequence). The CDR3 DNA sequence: TGTGCCAGCAGCCAAGGGGTCCAATTCTTGGCGGGAGGGACTTTAGGCTCCTACGAGCAGTACTTC. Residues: CASSQGVQFLAGGTLGSYEQYF.